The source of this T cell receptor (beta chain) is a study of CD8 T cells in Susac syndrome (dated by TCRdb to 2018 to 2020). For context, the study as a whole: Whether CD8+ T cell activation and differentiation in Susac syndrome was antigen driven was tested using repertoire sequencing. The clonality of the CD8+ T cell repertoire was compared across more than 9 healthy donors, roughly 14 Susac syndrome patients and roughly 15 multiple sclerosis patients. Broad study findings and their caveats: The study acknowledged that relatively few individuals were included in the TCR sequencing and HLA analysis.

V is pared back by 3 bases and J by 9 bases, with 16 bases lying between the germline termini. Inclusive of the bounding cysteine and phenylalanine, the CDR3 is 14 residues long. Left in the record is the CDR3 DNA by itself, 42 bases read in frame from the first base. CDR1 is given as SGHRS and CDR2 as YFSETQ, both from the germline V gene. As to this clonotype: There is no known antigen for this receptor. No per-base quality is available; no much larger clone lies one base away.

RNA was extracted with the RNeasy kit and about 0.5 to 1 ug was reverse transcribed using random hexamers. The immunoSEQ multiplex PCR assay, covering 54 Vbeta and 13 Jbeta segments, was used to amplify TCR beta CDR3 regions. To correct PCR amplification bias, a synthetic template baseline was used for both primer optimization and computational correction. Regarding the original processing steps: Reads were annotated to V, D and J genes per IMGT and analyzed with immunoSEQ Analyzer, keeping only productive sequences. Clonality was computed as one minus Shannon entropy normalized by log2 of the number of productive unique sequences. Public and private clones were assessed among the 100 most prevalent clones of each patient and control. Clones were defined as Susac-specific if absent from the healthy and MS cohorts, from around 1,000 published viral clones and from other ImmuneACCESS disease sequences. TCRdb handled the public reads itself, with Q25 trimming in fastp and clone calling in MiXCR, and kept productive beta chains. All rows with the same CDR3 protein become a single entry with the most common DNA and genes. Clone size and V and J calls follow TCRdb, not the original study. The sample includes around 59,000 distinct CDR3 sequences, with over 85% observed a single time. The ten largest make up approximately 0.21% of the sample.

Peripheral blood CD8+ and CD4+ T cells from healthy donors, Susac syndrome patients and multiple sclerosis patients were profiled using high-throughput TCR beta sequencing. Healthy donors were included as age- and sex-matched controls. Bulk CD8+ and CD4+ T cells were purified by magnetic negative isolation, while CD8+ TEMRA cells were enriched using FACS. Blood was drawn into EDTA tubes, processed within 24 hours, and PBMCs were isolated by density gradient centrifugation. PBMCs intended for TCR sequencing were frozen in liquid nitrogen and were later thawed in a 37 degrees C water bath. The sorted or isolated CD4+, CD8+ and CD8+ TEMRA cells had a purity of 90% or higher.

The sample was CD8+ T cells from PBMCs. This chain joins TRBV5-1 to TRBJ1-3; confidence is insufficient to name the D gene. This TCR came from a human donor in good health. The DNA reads TGCGCCAGCAGCTCCAACAGAGATGACGCCACCATATATTTT. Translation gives CASSSNRDDATIYF.